A single T cell receptor (beta chain) is shown here with its context. Libraries were prepared by immunoSEQ multiplex PCR; TCRdb keeps only in-frame clonotypes and omits some of them. This table has tens of thousands of clones, more than 70% appearing once. This specimen belongs to a study of radiotherapy plus CTLA-4 blockade in lung cancer. About the research overall: Objective response was observed in roughly 20% of patients, and disease control in roughly 30%.

The receptor was isolated from a human donor with non-small cell lung cancer that progressed on radiotherapy plus ipilimumab. The source was peripheral blood, collected from a patient treated with radiotherapy plus ipilimumab.

The DNA of the CDR3 is TGTGCCAGTAGTATAAGCCGATGGGAGCTGTTTTTT. This codes for CASSISRWELFF. This sequence joins TRBV19 and TRBJ2-2, with D uncertain. CDR1 and CDR2 (germline): LNHDA, SQIVND (reference sequence). Trimming stripped 2 bases from V and 9 bases from J, with 7 bases between. This CDR3 comprises 12 residues.